The T cell receptor beta chain described here comes from a study of CD8 T cells in ankylosing spondylitis. Quantitative molecular-barcoded 5'-RACE generated the TCR beta libraries. TCRdb ran MiXCR on the 5' RACE reads and lists one entry per CDR3 protein. The top ten clones hold about 8.3% of a sample with about 160,000 distinct CDR3 sequences, 18% of them seen once. The sequenced sample consisted of blood, either unsorted or a sorted T cell fraction (not recorded which). This sequence was found in a male donor with ankylosing spondylitis or in good health (not recorded which).

The CDR3 region has the DNA TGTGCCAGCAGAAGGGGACAGGGCGGCACTGAAGCTTTCTTT. Protein sequence: CASRRGQGGTEAFF. V gene TRBV6-1 combines with J gene TRBJ1-1; 9 bases match TRBD1. This CDR3 spans 14 amino acids. The V and J ends lost 6 bases and 4 bases, in that order; junction bases with no gene match: 6. Germline loops: CDR1 MNHNS, CDR2 SASEGT.